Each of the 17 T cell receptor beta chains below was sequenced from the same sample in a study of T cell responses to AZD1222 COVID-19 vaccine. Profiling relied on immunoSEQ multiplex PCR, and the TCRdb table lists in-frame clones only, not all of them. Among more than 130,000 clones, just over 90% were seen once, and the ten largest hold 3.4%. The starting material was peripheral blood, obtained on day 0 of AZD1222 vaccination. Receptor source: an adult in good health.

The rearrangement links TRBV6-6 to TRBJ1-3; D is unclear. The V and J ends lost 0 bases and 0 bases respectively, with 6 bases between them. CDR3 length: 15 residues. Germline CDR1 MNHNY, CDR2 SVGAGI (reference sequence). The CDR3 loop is CASSYSTISGNTIYF. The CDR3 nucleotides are TGTGCCAGCAGTTACTCGACCATCTCTGGAAACACCATATATTTT.

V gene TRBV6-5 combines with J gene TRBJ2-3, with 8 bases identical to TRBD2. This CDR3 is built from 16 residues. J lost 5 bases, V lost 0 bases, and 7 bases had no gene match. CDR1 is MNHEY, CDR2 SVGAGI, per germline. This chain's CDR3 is CASSYSSGKGGDTQYF. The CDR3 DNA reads TGTGCCAGCAGTTACTCTAGCGGGAAAGGCGGAGATACGCAGTATTTT.

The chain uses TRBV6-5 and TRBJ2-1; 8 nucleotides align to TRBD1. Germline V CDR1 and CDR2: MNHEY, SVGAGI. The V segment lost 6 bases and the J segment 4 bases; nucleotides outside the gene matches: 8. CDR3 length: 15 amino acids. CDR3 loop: CASRGGQGAYNEQFF. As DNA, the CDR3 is TGTGCCAGCAGGGGAGGACAGGGCGCGTACAATGAGCAGTTCTTC.

This chain's CDR3 is CASIRGNTEAFF. DNA of the CDR3: TGTGCCAGCATCAGGGGGAACACTGAAGCTTTCTTT. The J gene is TRBJ1-1, the V gene TRBV27, with D possibly TRBD1 on 6 matching bases. The length of the CDR3 is 12 residues. Germline V gene data show CDR1 as MNHEY and CDR2 as SMNVEV (reference sequence). Trimming took off 7 bases at V and 1 base at J, with 7 bases between the two ends.

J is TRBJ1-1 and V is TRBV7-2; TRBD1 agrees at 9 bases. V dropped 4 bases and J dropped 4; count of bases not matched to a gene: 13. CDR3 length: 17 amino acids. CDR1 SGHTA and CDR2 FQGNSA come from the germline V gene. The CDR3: CASSYRDREWGSTEAFF. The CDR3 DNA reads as TGTGCCAGCAGCTACCGGGACAGGGAGTGGGGGAGCACTGAAGCTTTCTTT. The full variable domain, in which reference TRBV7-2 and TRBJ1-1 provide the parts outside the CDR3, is GAGVSQSPSNKVTEKGKDVELRCDPISGHTALYWYRQSLGQGLEFLIYFQGNSAPDKSGLPSDRFSAERTGGSVSTLTIQRTQQEDSAVYLCASSYRDREWGSTEAFFGQGTRLTVV.

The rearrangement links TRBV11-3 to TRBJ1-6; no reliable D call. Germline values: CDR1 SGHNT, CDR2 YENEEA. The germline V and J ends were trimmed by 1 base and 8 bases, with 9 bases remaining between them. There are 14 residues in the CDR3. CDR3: CASSLVNLHSPLHF. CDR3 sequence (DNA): TGTGCCAGCAGCTTAGTAAATCTTCATTCACCCCTCCACTTT.

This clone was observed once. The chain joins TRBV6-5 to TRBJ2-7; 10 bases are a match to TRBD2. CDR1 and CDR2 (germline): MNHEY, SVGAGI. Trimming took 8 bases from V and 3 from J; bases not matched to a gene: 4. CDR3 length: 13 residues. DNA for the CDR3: TGTGCCAGCTACGGACTAGCGGACTACGAGCAGTACTTC. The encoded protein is CASYGLADYEQYF.

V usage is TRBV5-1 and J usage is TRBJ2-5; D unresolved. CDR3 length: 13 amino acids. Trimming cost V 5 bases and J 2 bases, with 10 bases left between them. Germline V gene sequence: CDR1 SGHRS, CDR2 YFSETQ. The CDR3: CASRVGLQETQYF. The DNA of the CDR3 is TGCGCCAGCAGGGTAGGCCTACAAGAGACCCAGTACTTC.

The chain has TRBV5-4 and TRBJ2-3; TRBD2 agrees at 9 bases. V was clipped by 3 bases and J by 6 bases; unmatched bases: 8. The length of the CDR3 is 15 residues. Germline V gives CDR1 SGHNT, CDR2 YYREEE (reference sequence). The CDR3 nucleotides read TGTGCCAGCAGCTCTTCGGCGGGAGGGTTGGATACGCAGTATTTT. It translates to CASSSSAGGLDTQYF.

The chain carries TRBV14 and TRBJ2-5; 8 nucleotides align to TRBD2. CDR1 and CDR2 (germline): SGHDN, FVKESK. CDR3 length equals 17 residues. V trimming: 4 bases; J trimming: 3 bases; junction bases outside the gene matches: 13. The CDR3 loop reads CASSLRGTRGGKETQYF. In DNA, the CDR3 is TGTGCCAGCAGCCTACGAGGGACTAGGGGTGGTAAAGAGACCCAGTACTTC. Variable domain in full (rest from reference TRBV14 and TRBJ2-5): EAGVTQFPSHSVIEKGQTVTLRCDPISGHDNLYWYRRVMGKEIKFLLHFVKESKQDESGMPNNRFLAERTGGTYSTLKVQPAELEDSGVYFCASSLRGTRGGKETQYFGPGTRLLVL.

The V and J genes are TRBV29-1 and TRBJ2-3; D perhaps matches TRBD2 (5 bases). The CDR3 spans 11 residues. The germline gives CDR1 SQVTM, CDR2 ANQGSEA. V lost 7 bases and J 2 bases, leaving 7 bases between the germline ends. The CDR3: CSAGLTDTQYF. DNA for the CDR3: TGCAGCGCCGGACTCACAGATACGCAGTATTTT.

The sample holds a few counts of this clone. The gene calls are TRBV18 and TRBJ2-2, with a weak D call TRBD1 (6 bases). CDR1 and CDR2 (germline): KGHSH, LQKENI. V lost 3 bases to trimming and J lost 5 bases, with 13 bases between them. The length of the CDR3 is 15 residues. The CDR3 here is CASSPSSQGTGELFF. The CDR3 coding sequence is TGTGCCAGCTCACCGTCGTCCCAGGGGACCGGGGAGCTGTTTTTT.

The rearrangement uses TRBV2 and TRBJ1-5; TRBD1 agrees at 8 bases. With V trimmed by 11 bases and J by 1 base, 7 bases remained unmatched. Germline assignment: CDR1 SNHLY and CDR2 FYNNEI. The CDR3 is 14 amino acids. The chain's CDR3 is CAGQGRGSNQPQHF. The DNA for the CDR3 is TGTGCCGGACAGGGACGGGGGAGCAATCAGCCCCAGCATTTT.

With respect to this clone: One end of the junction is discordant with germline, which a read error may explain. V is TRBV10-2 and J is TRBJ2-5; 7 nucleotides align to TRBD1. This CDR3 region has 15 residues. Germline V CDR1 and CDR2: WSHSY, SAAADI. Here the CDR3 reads CARSGQGVQKETQYF. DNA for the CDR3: TGCGCCCGCAGTGGGCAGGGGGTGCAAAAAGAGACCCAGTACTTC.

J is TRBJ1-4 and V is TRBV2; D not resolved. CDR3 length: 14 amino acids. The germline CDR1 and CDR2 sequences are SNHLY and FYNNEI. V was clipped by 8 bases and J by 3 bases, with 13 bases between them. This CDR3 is CASQITGANEKLFF. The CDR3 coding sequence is TGTGCCAGCCAGATCACGGGCGCTAATGAAAAACTGTTTTTT.

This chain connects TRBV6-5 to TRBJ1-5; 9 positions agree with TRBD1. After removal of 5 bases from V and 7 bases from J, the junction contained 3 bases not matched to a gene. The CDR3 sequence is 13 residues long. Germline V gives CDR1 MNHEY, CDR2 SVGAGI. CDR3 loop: CASSRDREQPQHF. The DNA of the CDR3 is TGTGCCAGCAGTAGGGACAGGGAACAGCCCCAGCATTTT.

The CDR3 spells CAWSVRETQYF. The CDR3 region has the DNA TGTGCCTGGAGTGTACGTGAGACCCAGTACTTC. The chain carries TRBV30 and TRBJ2-5; D uncertain. This CDR3 spans 11 amino acids. Trimming left V 0 bases short and J 5 bases short, with 4 bases between. Germline V gene sequence: CDR1 GTSNPN, CDR2 SVGIG (reference sequence). The variable domain in full, with the rest retrieved from reference TRBV30 and TRBJ2-5, is SQTIHQWPATLVQPVGSPLSLECTVEGTSNPNLYWYRQAAGRGLQLLFYSVGIGQISSEVPQNLSASRPQDRQFILSSKKLLLSDSGFYLCAWSVRETQYFGPGTRLLVL.